The clone carrying this TCR beta chain was recorded a few times. The record originates from a study of patients and donors after allogeneic stem cell transplantation. The V gene's germline CDR1 is SGHRS and CDR2 YFSETQ. J was trimmed by 3 bases and V by 3 bases; bases with no gene match: 3. The CDR3 contains 14 residues. TCRdb used MiXCR to reprocess the RT-PCR reads, holding one entry per CDR3 protein. The table has approximately 170,000 distinct CDR3 sequences, 20% to 25% seen once. The rearrangement uses TRBV5-1 and TRBJ2-7; 10 bases align to TRBD1. This TCR was sampled from a human donor who was either an allogeneic HSCT recipient or a stem cell or donor lymphocyte infusion donor (not recorded which). It is not recorded whose cells these are; they may come from a transplant donor. The sequenced sample was blood, either unsorted or a sorted T cell fraction (not recorded which). The CDR3 region is CASSSTGGLYEQYF. As DNA, the CDR3 is TGCGCCAGCAGCTCGACAGGGGGCCTCTACGAGCAGTACTTC.